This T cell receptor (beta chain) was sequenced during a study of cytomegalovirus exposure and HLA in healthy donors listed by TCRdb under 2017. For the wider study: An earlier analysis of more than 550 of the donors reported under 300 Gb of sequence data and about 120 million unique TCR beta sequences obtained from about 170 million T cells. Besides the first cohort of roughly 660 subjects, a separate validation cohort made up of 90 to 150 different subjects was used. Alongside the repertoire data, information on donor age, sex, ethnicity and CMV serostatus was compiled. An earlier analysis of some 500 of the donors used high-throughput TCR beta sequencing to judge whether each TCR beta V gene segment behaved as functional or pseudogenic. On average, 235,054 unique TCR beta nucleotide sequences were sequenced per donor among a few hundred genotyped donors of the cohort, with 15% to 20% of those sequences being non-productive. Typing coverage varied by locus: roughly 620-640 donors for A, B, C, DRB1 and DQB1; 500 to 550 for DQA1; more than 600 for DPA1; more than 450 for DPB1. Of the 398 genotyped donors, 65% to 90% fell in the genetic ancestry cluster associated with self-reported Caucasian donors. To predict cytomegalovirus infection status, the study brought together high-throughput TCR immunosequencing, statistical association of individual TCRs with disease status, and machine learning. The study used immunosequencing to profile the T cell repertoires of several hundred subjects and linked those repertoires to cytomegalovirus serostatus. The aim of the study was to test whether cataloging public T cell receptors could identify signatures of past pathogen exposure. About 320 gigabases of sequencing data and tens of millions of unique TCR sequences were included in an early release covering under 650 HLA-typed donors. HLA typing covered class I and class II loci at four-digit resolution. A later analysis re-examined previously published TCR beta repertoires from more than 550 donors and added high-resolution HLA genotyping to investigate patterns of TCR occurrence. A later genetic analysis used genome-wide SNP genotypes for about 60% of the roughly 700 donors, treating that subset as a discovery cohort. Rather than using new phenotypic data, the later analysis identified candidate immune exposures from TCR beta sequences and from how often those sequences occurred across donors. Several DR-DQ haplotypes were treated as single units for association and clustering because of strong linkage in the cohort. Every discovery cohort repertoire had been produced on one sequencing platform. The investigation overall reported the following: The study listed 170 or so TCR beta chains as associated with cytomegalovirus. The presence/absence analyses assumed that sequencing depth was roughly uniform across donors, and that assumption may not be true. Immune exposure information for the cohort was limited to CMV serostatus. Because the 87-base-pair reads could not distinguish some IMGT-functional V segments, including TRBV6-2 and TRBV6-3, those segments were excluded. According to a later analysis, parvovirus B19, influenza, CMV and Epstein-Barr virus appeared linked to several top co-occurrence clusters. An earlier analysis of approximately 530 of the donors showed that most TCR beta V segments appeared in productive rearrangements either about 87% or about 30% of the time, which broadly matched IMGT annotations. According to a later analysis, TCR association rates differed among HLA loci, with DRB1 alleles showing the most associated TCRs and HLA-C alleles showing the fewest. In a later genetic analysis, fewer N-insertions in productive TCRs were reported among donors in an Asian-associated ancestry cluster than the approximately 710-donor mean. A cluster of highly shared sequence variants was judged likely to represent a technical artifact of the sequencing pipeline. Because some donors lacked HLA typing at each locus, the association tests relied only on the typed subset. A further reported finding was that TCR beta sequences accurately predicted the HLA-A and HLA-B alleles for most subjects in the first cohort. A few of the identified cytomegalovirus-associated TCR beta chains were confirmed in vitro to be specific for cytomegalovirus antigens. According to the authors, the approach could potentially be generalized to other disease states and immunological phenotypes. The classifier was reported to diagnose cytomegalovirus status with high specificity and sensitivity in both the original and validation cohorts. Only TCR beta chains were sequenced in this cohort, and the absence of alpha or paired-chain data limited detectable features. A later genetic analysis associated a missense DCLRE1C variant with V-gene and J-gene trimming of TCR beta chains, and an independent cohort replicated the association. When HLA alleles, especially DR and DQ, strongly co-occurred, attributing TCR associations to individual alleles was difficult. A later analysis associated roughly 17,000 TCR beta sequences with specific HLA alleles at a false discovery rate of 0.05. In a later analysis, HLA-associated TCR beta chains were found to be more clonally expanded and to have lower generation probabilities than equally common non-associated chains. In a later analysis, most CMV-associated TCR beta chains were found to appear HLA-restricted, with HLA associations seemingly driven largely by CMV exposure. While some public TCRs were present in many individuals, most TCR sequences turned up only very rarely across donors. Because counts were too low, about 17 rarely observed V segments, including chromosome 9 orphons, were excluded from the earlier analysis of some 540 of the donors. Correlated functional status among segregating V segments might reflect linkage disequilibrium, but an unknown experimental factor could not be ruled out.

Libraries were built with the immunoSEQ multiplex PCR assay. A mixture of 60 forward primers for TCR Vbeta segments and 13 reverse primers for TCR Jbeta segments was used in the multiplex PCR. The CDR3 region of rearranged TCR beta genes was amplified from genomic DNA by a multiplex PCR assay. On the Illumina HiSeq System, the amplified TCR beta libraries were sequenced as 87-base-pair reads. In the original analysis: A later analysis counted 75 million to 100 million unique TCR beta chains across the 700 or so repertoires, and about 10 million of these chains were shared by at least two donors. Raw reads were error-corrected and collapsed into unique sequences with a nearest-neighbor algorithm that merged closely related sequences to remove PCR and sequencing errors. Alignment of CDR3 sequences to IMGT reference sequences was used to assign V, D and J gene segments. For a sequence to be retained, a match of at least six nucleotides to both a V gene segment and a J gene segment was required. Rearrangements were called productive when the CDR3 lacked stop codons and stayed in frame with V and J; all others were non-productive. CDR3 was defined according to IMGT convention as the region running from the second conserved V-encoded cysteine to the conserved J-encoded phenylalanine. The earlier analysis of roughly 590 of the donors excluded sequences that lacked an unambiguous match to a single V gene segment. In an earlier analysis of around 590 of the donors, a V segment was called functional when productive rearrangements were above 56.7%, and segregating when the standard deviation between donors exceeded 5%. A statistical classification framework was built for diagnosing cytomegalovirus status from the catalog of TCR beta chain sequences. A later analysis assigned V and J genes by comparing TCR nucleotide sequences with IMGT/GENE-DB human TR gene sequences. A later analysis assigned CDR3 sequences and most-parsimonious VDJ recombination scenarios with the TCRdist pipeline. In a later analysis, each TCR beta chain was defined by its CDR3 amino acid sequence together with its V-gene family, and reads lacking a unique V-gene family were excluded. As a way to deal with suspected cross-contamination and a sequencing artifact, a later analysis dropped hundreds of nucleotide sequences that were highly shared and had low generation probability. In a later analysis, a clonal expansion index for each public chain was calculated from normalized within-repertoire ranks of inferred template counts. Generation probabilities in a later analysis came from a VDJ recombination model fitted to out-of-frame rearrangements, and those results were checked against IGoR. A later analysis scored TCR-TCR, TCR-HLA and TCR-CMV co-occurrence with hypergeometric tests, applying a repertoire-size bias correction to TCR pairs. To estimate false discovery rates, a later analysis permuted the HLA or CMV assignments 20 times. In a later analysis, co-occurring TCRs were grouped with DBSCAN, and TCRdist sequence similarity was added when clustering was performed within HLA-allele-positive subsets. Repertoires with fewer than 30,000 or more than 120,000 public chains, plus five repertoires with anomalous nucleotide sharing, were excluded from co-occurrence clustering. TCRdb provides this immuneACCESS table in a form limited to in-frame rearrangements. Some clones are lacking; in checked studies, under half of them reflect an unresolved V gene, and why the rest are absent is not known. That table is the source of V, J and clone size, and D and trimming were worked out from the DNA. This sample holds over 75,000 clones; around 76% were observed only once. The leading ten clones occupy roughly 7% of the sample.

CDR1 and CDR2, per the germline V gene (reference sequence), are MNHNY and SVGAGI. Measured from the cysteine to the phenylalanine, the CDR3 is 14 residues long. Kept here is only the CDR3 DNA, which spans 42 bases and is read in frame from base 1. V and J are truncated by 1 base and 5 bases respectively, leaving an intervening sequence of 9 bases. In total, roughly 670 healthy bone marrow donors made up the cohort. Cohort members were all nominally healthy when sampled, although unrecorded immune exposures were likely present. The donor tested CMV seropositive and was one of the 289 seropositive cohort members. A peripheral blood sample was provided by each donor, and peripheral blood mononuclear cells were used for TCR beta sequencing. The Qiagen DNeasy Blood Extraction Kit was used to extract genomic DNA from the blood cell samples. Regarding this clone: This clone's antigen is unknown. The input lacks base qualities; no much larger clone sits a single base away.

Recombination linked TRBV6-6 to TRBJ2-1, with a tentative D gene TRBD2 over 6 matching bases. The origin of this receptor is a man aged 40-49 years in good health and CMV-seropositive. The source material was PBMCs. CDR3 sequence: CASSYLGGNNEQFF. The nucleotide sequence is TGTGCCAGCAGTTACTTAGGCGGGAACAATGAGCAGTTCTTC.